These T cell receptor beta chains were read from a single sample in a study of blood T cell repertoires in COVID-19. The repertoire was sequenced with immunoSEQ multiplex PCR; TCRdb's copy has only in-frame clones and lacks some. Of more than 60,000 clones listed, 80% to 90% are singletons. Sequences were obtained from peripheral blood. Source of these receptors: a woman between 45 and 60 years old with active COVID-19. CDR3s include the opening cysteine and the closing phenylalanine or tryptophan. The D gene is left open where the match is weak. Clone size is stated in some rows and not others, as once, few, many or a class when expanded.

TRBJ2-1	TRBD2	NA	TRBV20-1	TGCAGTGCTAGTGGGGCTACTAGCGGGGGCCGCAGTGAGCAGTTCTTC	CSASGATSGGRSEQFF
TRBJ2-5	NA	NA	TRBV2	TGTGCCAGCAGTGAAGGATGGGGCGGGAAAGAGACCCAGTACTTC	CASSEGWGGKETQYF
TRBJ2-7	NA	NA	TRBV19	TGTGCCAGTAGCCCCCTTGCGGGAAAGGCGGTTTCGCAGTACTTC	CASSPLAGKAVSQYF
TRBJ1-2	NA	once	TRBV27	TGTGCCAGCAGCGCACAGGGAAGCTATGGCTACACCTTC	CASSAQGSYGYTF
TRBJ2-3	TRBD2	NA	TRBV15	TGTGCCACCAGCAGAGATCTTGCGGGAGTTAATACGCAGTATTTT	CATSRDLAGVNTQYF
TRBJ2-7	TRBD1	NA	TRBV2	TGTGCCAGCAGTAACAACAGGGGGAACTACGAGCAGTACTTC	CASSNNRGNYEQYF
TRBJ1-1	NA	NA	TRBV2	TGTGCCACCGAACTAACATTTACTGAAGCTTTCTTT	CATELTFTEAFF
TRBJ1-5	NA	NA	TRBV2	TGTGCCAGCGATCGGGGGATGGAACAGCCCCAGCATTTT	CASDRGMEQPQHF
TRBJ2-7	NA	NA	TRBV27	TGTGCCAGCAGTTTGGCCGGGACTTTGTCCTACGAGCAGTACTTC	CASSLAGTLSYEQYF
TRBJ2-3	TRBD2	once	TRBV3-1/TRBV3-2	TGTGCCAGCAGCCAAGGGACTAGCGGAGGGGAGTATTTT	CASSQGTSGGEYF
TRBJ2-7	NA	NA	TRBV2	TGTGCCAGCGGAGATCGCGAGCAGTACTTC	CASGDREQYF
TRBJ2-3	NA	NA	TRBV4-2	TGTGCCAGCAGCCAAGAAGGTTCTAGTCCTGTACCAGATACGCAGTATTTT	CASSQEGSSPVPDTQYF
TRBJ2-1	NA	NA	TRBV4-1	TGCGCCAGCAGCCAAGATAGATCCGGGAACGGTTGGAGTGAGCAGTTCTTC	CASSQDRSGNGWSEQFF
TRBJ2-2	NA	NA	TRBV7-9	TGTGCCGCCGCACAGGGCTGGGCAGATATTTCCGGGGAGCTGTTTTTT	CAAAQGWADISGELFF
TRBJ2-5	NA	NA	TRBV2	TGTGCCTCCCCGACCGGCCGGGGGACCCAGTACTTC	CASPTGRGTQYF
TRBJ1-1	NA	NA	TRBV10-3	TGTGCCATCAGTGGCGGGAGGACTGGCACTGAAGCTTTCTTT	CAISGGRTGTEAFF
TRBJ2-1	TRBD2	NA	TRBV5-1	TGCGCCAGCAGCTTGGTGCTAGCGGGGTACAATGAGCAGTTCTTC	CASSLVLAGYNEQFF
TRBJ2-5	TRBD2	once	TRBV7-9	TGTGCCAGCAGCTTAGACGCGGGAGGCGCCTTTCAAGAGACCCAGTACTTC	CASSLDAGGAFQETQYF
TRBJ2-5	TRBD1	NA	TRBV14	TGTGCCAGCAGCCAGAAACGGACAGGGGGACAAGAGACCCAGTACTTC	CASSQKRTGGQETQYF
TRBJ2-7	NA	NA	TRBV7-2	TGTGCCAGCAGCCAAGACATCTACGAGCAGTACTTC	CASSQDIYEQYF
TRBJ2-1	TRBD2	NA	TRBV7-9	TGTGCCAGCAGCCGAGGACTAGCGGGAAGGTACAATGAGCAGTTCTTC	CASSRGLAGRYNEQFF
TRBJ2-1	TRBD1	NA	TRBV7-2	TGTGCCAGCAGCTTATCGACAGGGGGCAATCTGTTCTTC	CASSLSTGGNLFF
TRBJ2-3	TRBD2	NA	TRBV7-3	TGTGCCAGCAGCTTGGGACTAGCGGGAGGTCTAGATACGCAGTATTTT	CASSLGLAGGLDTQYF
TRBJ2-6	NA	NA	TRBV10-3	TGTGCCATCAGCCTAGGTCCCTCTGGGGCCAACGTCCTGACTTTC	CAISLGPSGANVLTF
TRBJ1-2	TRBD1	NA	TRBV19	TGTGCCAGTAGTCTCGGGACAGACCCGTATGGCTACACCTTC	CASSLGTDPYGYTF
TRBJ2-5	NA	NA	TRBV28	TGTGCCAGCAGTTTAAACACCCGGGTACAAGAGACCCAGTACTTC	CASSLNTRVQETQYF
TRBJ1-2	NA	NA	TRBV30	TGTGCCTGGAGGGGGCCTATCATACCCATTAACTATGGCTACACCTTC	CAWRGPIIPINYGYTF
TRBJ2-5	TRBD2	NA	TRBV5-1	TGCGCCAGCAGCCAGGGACTAGCGGGAGGCTCCCCCGAGACCCAGTACTTC	CASSQGLAGGSPETQYF
TRBJ2-3	TRBD2	NA	TRBV28	TGTGCCAGCAGTTTATGGACATCCGTGTACGGCGGGAGCGGGAGGACAGATACGCAGTATTTT	CASSLWTSVYGGSGRTDTQYF
TRBJ2-2	NA	once	TRBV19	TGTGCCAGTAGTCTCACAGCGAACACCGGGGAGCTGTTTTTT	CASSLTANTGELFF
TRBJ2-3	TRBD2	NA	TRBV9	TGTGCCAGCAGCGTAGGGCTAGCGGGGATCACAGATACGCAGTATTTT	CASSVGLAGITDTQYF
TRBJ2-1	NA	NA	TRBV5-1	TGCGCCAGCAGGAAAACTGGTGAGCAGTTCTTC	CASRKTGEQFF
TRBJ2-6	TRBD2	NA	TRBV5-8	TGTGCCAGCAGTACCGGGGGGACCTCTGGGGCCAACGTCCTGACTTTC	CASSTGGTSGANVLTF
TRBJ2-1	TRBD1	once	TRBV11-1	TGTGCCAGCAGCCCAAACCCGGGACAGTCTTACAATGAGCAGTTCTTC	CASSPNPGQSYNEQFF
TRBJ1-5	NA	once	TRBV10-3	TGTGCCATCAGTGACCCAGGTTTTAGCAATCAGCCCCAGCATTTT	CAISDPGFSNQPQHF
TRBJ2-1	NA	NA	TRBV19	TGTGCCAGTATAGTTCGGGGAGCGCCCCGGCGCGATGAGCAGTTCTTC	CASIVRGAPRRDEQFF
TRBJ2-1	NA	NA	TRBV20-1	TGCAGTGCTAGAGATCCCAGGGGGCAGTTCTTC	CSARDPRGQFF